Listed below are T cell receptor beta chains from one sample, sequenced in a study of OX40 agonist ivuxolimab in advanced cancers. The protocol was immunoSEQ multiplex PCR, while the TCRdb copy is restricted to in-frame clones and leaves out a portion. The sample has 65,000 to 80,000 clones; 86% are singletons. The source material was CD4+ or CD8+ T cells sorted from blood, sampled in a trial of the OX40 agonist ivuxolimab. The receptor set was obtained from an adult with an advanced solid tumor such as melanoma, head and neck, liver or kidney cancer. The CDR3 runs from the conserved cysteine through the conserved F or W. The order of the fields is CDR3 protein, CDR3 DNA, J gene, V gene, D gene, clone size. The D gene is left open where the match is weak. For some rows the clone size is stated as once, few or many, or as a class when expanded; others skip it.

CDR3: CASSPGQGLYEQYF
DNA: TGTGCCAGCAGCCCGGGACAGGGTCTCTACGAGCAGTACTTC
J: TRBJ2-7
V: TRBV5-6
D: TRBD1
size: NA

CDR3: CASSARRATDGYTF
DNA: TGTGCCAGCAGCGCACGACGGGCTACAGATGGCTACACCTTC
J: TRBJ1-2
V: TRBV6-1
D: NA
size: NA

CDR3: CASSPRTGLSFFQETQYF
DNA: TGTGCCAGCTCACCAAGGACAGGGTTGTCCTTCTTCCAAGAGACCCAGTACTTC
J: TRBJ2-5
V: TRBV18
D: TRBD1
size: NA

CDR3: CAIRVKGAKNIQYF
DNA: TGTGCCATCAGAGTGAAGGGAGCCAAAAACATTCAGTACTTC
J: TRBJ2-4
V: TRBV10-3
D: NA
size: NA

CDR3: CASSLSGNTGELFF
DNA: TGCGCCAGCAGCTTGAGCGGGAACACCGGGGAGCTGTTTTTT
J: TRBJ2-2
V: TRBV5-1
D: NA
size: NA

CDR3: CASSPGKLNNSPLHF
DNA: TGTGCCAGCTCCCCTGGAAAGCTTAATAATTCACCCCTCCACTTT
J: TRBJ1-6
V: TRBV18
D: NA
size: NA

CDR3: CASSLQTSGGYNEQFF
DNA: TGCGCCAGCAGCCTTCAGACTAGCGGGGGGTACAATGAGCAGTTCTTC
J: TRBJ2-1
V: TRBV5-1
D: TRBD2
size: NA

CDR3: CAWSDLVTGPSEAFF
DNA: TGTGCCTGGAGTGACCTCGTGACAGGGCCGAGTGAAGCTTTCTTT
J: TRBJ1-1
V: TRBV30
D: TRBD1
size: NA

CDR3: CAMGQGADEQYF
DNA: TGTGCCATGGGGCAGGGGGCGGACGAGCAGTACTTC
J: TRBJ2-7
V: TRBV10-3
D: TRBD1
size: NA

CDR3: CASSFISGGTQYF
DNA: TGTGCCAGCAGCTTCATTAGCGGGGGTACGCAGTATTTT
J: TRBJ2-3
V: TRBV14
D: TRBD2
size: NA

CDR3: CASSLESPLSYGYTF
DNA: TGTGCCAGCAGCTTAGAGTCACCGCTTTCCTATGGCTACACCTTC
J: TRBJ1-2
V: TRBV7-9
D: NA
size: many

CDR3: CASSQQTGMAFF
DNA: TGCGCCAGCAGCCAACAGACAGGGATGGCTTTCTTT
J: TRBJ1-1
V: TRBV4-1
D: TRBD1
size: NA

CDR3: CASSPKRTQYF
DNA: TGTGCCAGCAGCCCCAAGAGGACGCAGTATTTT
J: TRBJ2-3
V: TRBV11-3
D: NA
size: once

CDR3: CASSYAGPLGYEQYF
DNA: TGTGCCAGCAGTTACGCCGGGCCACTAGGGTACGAGCAGTACTTC
J: TRBJ2-7
V: TRBV6-6
D: NA
size: NA

CDR3: CASSVALEGGEQYF
DNA: TGTGCCAGCAGCGTAGCTTTAGAGGGCGGCGAGCAGTACTTC
J: TRBJ2-7
V: TRBV9
D: NA
size: NA

CDR3: CASSLDRSTEAFF
DNA: TGTGCTAGCAGCCTGGACAGAAGCACTGAAGCTTTCTTT
J: TRBJ1-1
V: TRBV7-7
D: NA
size: few

CDR3: CASRWTGDEKLFF
DNA: TGTGCCAGTAGATGGACAGGGGATGAAAAACTGTTTTTT
J: TRBJ1-4
V: TRBV19
D: TRBD1
size: once

CDR3: CASSFRDTEAFF
DNA: TGTGCCAGTAGTTTTAGGGACACTGAAGCTTTCTTT
J: TRBJ1-1
V: TRBV19
D: NA
size: NA

CDR3: CASSHTSGGRWGQYF
DNA: TGTGCCAGCAGCCATACTAGCGGAGGCCGCTGGGGGCAGTATTTT
J: TRBJ2-3
V: TRBV4-2
D: TRBD2
size: NA